What follows are 22 T cell receptor beta chains derived from one specimen sequenced in a study of T cells in Graves' hyperthyroidism and ophthalmopathy. Regions amplified from RNA transcripts were the TCR beta CDR3 regions. With the HTBI primer set, the TCR CDR3 went through a first round of RT-PCR. TCRdb processed the multiplex PCR reads anew with MiXCR; each CDR3 protein has one entry. The profile shows around 420,000 distinct CDR3 sequences, roughly an eighth of them singletons. The sequencing input was blood. The receptors were gathered from a woman between 18 and 29 years old with Graves' hyperthyroidism.

This clonotype turned up a few times. V and J are TRBV18 and TRBJ1-2; 10 bases align to TRBD1. This CDR3 is built from 16 residues. Germline CDR1 KGHSH, CDR2 LQKENI. Trimming at V came to 1 base and at J to 1 base, leaving 3 bases not matched to a gene. As DNA, the CDR3 is TGTGCCAGCTCACCACTTGGGACAGGGGATAACTATGGCTACACCTTC. Its translation: CASSPLGTGDNYGYTF.

The sample holds many counts of this clonotype. This chain links TRBV6-5 with TRBJ2-2; D is undetermined. This CDR3 region has 14 residues. The germline CDR1 and CDR2 sequences are MNHEY and SVGAGI. Trimming took 0 bases from V and 1 from J, leaving 3 bases between them. CDR3 protein: CASSYSENTGELFF. CDR3 nucleotides: TGTGCCAGCAGTTACTCAGAGAACACCGGGGAGCTGTTTTTT.

This clonotype was seen only a few times. The chain employs TRBV6-1 and TRBJ1-5; TRBD1 is a possible D gene (5 bases). The CDR3 sequence is 15 residues long. Germline lookup yields CDR1 MNHNS and CDR2 SASEGT. Trimming cost V 6 bases and J 0 bases, with 12 bases left between them. The CDR3 sequence: CASSGTVNSNQPQHF. The CDR3 DNA follows: TGTGCCAGCAGCGGGACGGTTAATAGCAATCAGCCCCAGCATTTT.

Turning to this clonotype: A much larger clonotype is one base distant, so this may be a read error. The chain carries TRBV5-8 and TRBJ1-1, with D possibly matching TRBD1 (6 bases). CDR3 length: 17 residues. Germline V gene data show CDR1 as SGHTS and CDR2 as YDEGEE. Here the CDR3 reads CANSLNRGGGVNTEAFF. CDR3 DNA: TGTGCCAACAGCTTGAATCGGGGAGGGGGGGTGAACACTGAAGCTTTCTTT.

This clonotype was recorded many times. This chain uses TRBV2 with TRBJ2-1, with 7 nucleotides matching TRBD2. Germline V gene sequence: CDR1 SNHLY, CDR2 FYNNEI. V trimming: 3 bases; J trimming: 3 bases; junction bases outside the gene matches: 2. The CDR3 length is 14 residues. Written as DNA, the CDR3 is TGTGCCAGCAGTGACTCGGGAGGCTACAATGAGCAGTTCTTC. It is translated as CASSDSGGYNEQFF.

This clonotype showed up many times. The chain has TRBV6-1 and TRBJ2-7; perhaps D is TRBD1 or TRBD2 (6 bases each). CDR1 is MNHNS and CDR2 is SASEGT in the germline V gene. The CDR3 extends over 13 amino acids. Trimming left V 7 bases short and J 2 bases short, with 12 bases between. This CDR3 reads CASTNGGPYEQYF. The CDR3, as DNA: TGTGCCAGCACTAATGGGGGGCCCTACGAGCAGTACTTC.

The chain couples TRBV7-2 to TRBJ2-3; 9 nucleotides match TRBD2. CDR1 SGHTA and CDR2 FQGNSA come from the germline V gene. Germline trimming cut 11 bases from V and 1 base from J; bases unmatched to any gene: 4. CDR3 length equals 13 residues. In DNA, the CDR3 is TGTGCCGCGGGGGGGGGCGGCACAGATACGCAGTATTTT. The encoded protein is CAAGGGGTDTQYF.

The chain carries TRBV5-8 and TRBJ2-1; 8 bases map to TRBD2. The CDR3 loop spans 18 amino acids. V shed 3 bases, J shed 0 bases, and the junction held 11 bases outside the gene matches. Germline V lookup: CDR1 SGHTS, CDR2 YDEGEE. CDR3 protein: CASSSSTAGTSSYNEQFF. DNA for the CDR3: TGTGCCAGCAGCTCCTCAACGGCGGGGACTAGCTCCTACAATGAGCAGTTCTTC.

This clonotype was seen repeatedly, ten times or more. V gene TRBV12-3 or TRBV12-4 combines with J gene TRBJ2-7; D may be TRBD1 (6 bases). V was trimmed by 2 bases and J by 2 bases, leaving 13 bases between them. This CDR3 is built from 15 residues. The CDR3 reads CASSLMGASPYEQYF. The CDR3 region has the DNA TGTGCCAGCAGTTTAATGGGGGCGAGCCCCTACGAGCAGTACTTC.

This clonotype was recorded at least ten times. The chain is built from TRBV14 and TRBJ2-2; 9 nucleotides align to TRBD2. The CDR3 runs to 17 residues. With V trimmed by 4 bases and J by 0 bases, 6 bases remained unmatched. In germline, CDR1 is SGHDN, CDR2 FVKESK. CDR3 DNA: TGTGCCAGCAGCCGTTTGACTAGCGGAGCGAACACCGGGGAGCTGTTTTTT. It is translated as CASSRLTSGANTGELFF.

The chain uses TRBV9 and TRBJ2-2; 12 nucleotides match TRBD1. This CDR3 has 17 amino acids. Germline V CDR1 and CDR2: SGDLS, YYNGEE. Losses at the gene ends were 1 base for V and 7 bases for J; bases not matched to a gene: 8. Here the CDR3 reads CASSVSGTGGLIGELFF. Here the CDR3 DNA reads TGTGCCAGCAGCGTATCCGGGACAGGGGGCTTAATCGGGGAGCTGTTTTTT.

In its sample, this clonotype was seen many times. The rearrangement joins TRBV29-1 to TRBJ1-2; 11 nucleotides align to TRBD1. The V and J ends lost 6 bases and 3 bases, in that order; junction bases with no gene match: 3. Germline V gene sequence: CDR1 SQVTM, CDR2 ANQGSEA. The CDR3 is made up of 13 amino acids. The CDR3 is CSVGQGVDYGYTF. The CDR3 region has the DNA TGCAGCGTGGGACAGGGGGTCGACTATGGCTACACCTTC.

This clonotype was seen a handful of times. This chain links TRBV7-2 with TRBJ1-6, with a weak D call TRBD1 (5 bases). Germline V gene lookup returns CDR1 SGHTA and CDR2 FQGNSA. V shed 4 bases and J shed 10 bases, with 17 bases lying between them. The CDR3 spans 15 residues. The CDR3 DNA is TGTGCCAGCAGCTCCCGTCCAGGGCCCCAATCACCCCTCCACTTT. Its translation is CASSSRPGPQSPLHF. The entire variable domain, with the rest obtained from reference TRBV7-2 and TRBJ1-6, is as follows: GAGVSQSPSNKVTEKGKDVELRCDPISGHTALYWYRQSLGQGLEFLIYFQGNSAPDKSGLPSDRFSAERTGGSVSTLTIQRTQQEDSAVYLCASSSRPGPQSPLHFGNGTRLTVT.

This chain links TRBV20-1 with TRBJ1-2; D remains unclear. Between the trimmed V and J ends, which lost 6 bases and 6 bases, there was a span of 20 bases. The CDR3 loop spans 14 amino acids. Germline V CDR1 and CDR2: DFQATT, SNEGSKA (reference sequence). The CDR3: CSAGPTKSVDGYTF. DNA of the CDR3: TGCAGTGCCGGCCCGACAAAGTCGGTCGATGGCTACACCTTC.

This clonotype has ten or more counts. This sequence joins TRBV15 and TRBJ2-5; a possible D gene is TRBD2 (5 bases). CDR1 and CDR2 from the germline V gene are LNHNV and YYDKDF (reference sequence). V was clipped by 0 bases and J by 13 bases, with 12 bases between them. The CDR3 is 12 residues long. CDR3 bases: TGTGCCACCAGCAGAGATGAGGGAAATTTGTACTTC. Translation: CATSRDEGNLYF. Using reference TRBV15 and TRBJ2-5 for the parts outside the CDR3, the full variable domain is DAMVIQNPRYQVTQFGKPVTLSCSQTLNHNVMYWYQQKSSQAPKLLFHYYDKDFNNEADTPDNFQSRRPNTSFCFLDIRSPGLGDTAMYLCATSRDEGNLYFGPGTRLLVL.

J is TRBJ1-1 and V is TRBV5-4; D ambiguous. V was pared by 0 bases and J by 0 bases, with 9 bases between. There are 15 residues in the CDR3. The V gene's germline CDR1 is SGHNT and CDR2 YYREEE (reference sequence). CDR3 residues: CASSLDPALNTEAFF. The DNA for the CDR3 is TGTGCCAGCAGCTTGGACCCGGCGCTGAACACTGAAGCTTTCTTT.

This clonotype was observed at least ten times. This chain uses TRBV7-8 with TRBJ2-7; 7 positions match TRBD1. This CDR3 region has 12 residues. CDR1 SGHVS and CDR2 FQNEAQ come from the germline V gene. V lost 4 bases and J lost 3; bases outside the gene matches: 0. The CDR3 DNA is TGTGCCAGCAGCTGGGACAGCTACGAGCAGTACTTC. This translates into CASSWDSYEQYF.

The table lists this clonotype with a few counts. Possible read error: a much larger clone is one base away. V and J are TRBV28 and TRBJ2-5; D remains unclear. The CDR3 is 13 amino acids. Germline values: CDR1 MDHEN, CDR2 SYDVKM. Trimming removed 5 bases at V and 1 base at J, with 8 bases between. The chain's CDR3 is CASSANSQETQYF. The CDR3 nucleotides read TGTGCCAGCAGTGCAAACAGCCAAGAGACCCAGTACTTC. The full variable domain, in which reference TRBV28 and TRBJ2-5 provide the parts outside the CDR3, is DVKVTQSSRYLVKRTGEKVFLECVQDMDHENMFWYRQDPGLGLRLIYFSYDVKMKEKGDIPEGYSVSREKKERFSLILESASTNQTSMYLCASSANSQETQYFGPGTRLLVL.

Many counts were recorded for this clonotype. The V gene is TRBV9, the J gene TRBJ2-7; no definite D call. This CDR3 region has 14 residues. V was pared by 3 bases and J by 5 bases, with 15 bases between. Germline lookup yields CDR1 SGDLS and CDR2 YYNGEE. CDR3 region: CASSAQAALDEQYF. The CDR3 nucleotides are TGTGCCAGCAGCGCTCAGGCCGCCCTCGACGAGCAGTACTTC.

This clonotype was detected a few times. The gene calls are TRBV20-1 and TRBJ2-7; TRBD2 matches 9 bases. The V gene end was trimmed by 6 bases and the J gene end by 2 bases; junction bases not matched to a gene: 14. In germline, CDR1 is DFQATT, CDR2 SNEGSKA (reference sequence). The CDR3 loop spans 16 amino acids. The CDR3 is CSALGGGRASTYEQYF. Here the CDR3 DNA reads TGCAGTGCCCTGGGGGGCGGGAGGGCCTCCACCTACGAGCAGTACTTC.

This clonotype has a single count. V is TRBV28 and J is TRBJ1-1, with 10 bases fitting TRBD1. J gave up 4 bases and V 3 bases, and 11 bases lay outside the gene matches. This CDR3 contains 17 residues. The germline CDR1 and CDR2 sequences are MDHEN and SYDVKM. Here the CDR3 DNA reads TGTGCCAGCAGTTTGTTGACAGGGGGCGCGGGCGGCACTGAAGCTTTCTTT. It is translated as CASSLLTGGAGGTEAFF.

CDR3 in amino acids: CASSGQGSGNTIYF. As DNA, the CDR3 is TGTGCCAGCAGTGGACAGGGCTCTGGAAACACCATATATTTT. V is TRBV6-1 and J is TRBJ1-3; 7 bases are a match to TRBD1. There are 14 residues in the CDR3. Germline V lookup: CDR1 MNHNS, CDR2 SASEGT. The V segment lost 4 bases and the J segment 0 bases; nucleotides outside the gene matches: 0.